This T cell receptor beta chain is from a study of blood T cell repertoires in COVID-19. Across the study: The United States, Italy and Spain provided the acute and convalescent COVID-19 samples. PBMCs, B-cell-depleted T cells, or T cells were the source of the cDNA or gDNA that made up the material.

The CDR3 is 12 residues long. CDR1 is SGHTS and CDR2 is YDEGEE in the germline V gene. Trimming shortened V by 2 bases and J by 6 bases, and 9 bases separated the two germline ends. Original handling: Reference gene primer amplification gave estimated nucleated cell counts. Profiling relied on immunoSEQ multiplex PCR, and the TCRdb table lists in-frame clones only, not all of them. The V and J calls and clone size were taken over from that table, and D and trimming were inferred from the DNA. The sample has 300,000 to 400,000 clones, around 88% seen once. Patients of the Seattle cohort, enrolled during active infection, were followed longitudinally.

The sequence was obtained from a woman aged 30 to 39 with COVID-19, enrolled during active disease. Specimen: peripheral blood. This chain joins TRBV5-8 and TRBJ2-7, with no clear D. CDR3 residues: CASSFVAVEQYV. CDR3 coding DNA: TGTGCCAGCAGCTTCGTGGCCGTCGAGCAGTACGTC.